The present entry profiles one TCR beta chain with its context. V lost 4 bases to trimming and J lost 3 bases, with 9 bases between them. This CDR3 is 12 amino acids long. The V gene's germline CDR1 is SQVTM and CDR2 ANQGSEA. These data belong to a study of Graves' ophthalmopathy and Graves' hyperthyroidism. The study amplified TCR beta CDR3 regions using RNA transcripts. Investigators did first-round RT-PCR with HTBI primers, then second-round multiplex PCR. Using its own MiXCR run on the multiplex PCR reads, TCRdb lists one record per CDR3 protein. Counted here are 600,000 to 700,000 distinct CDR3 sequences, over 40% occurring once; the ten biggest clones make up around 3.3%.

This receptor was identified in an adult man with Graves' ophthalmopathy. V is TRBV29-1 and J is TRBJ1-2; a possible D gene is TRBD1 (6 bases). Sequenced input: peripheral blood. The CDR3 DNA reads as TGCAGCGTTGGAGAGGGGGACTATGGCTACACCTTC. Protein product: CSVGEGDYGYTF.